This is a list of T cell receptor beta chains from one sample in a study of radiotherapy plus CTLA-4 blockade in lung cancer. TCRdb keeps only in-frame clones here, not all; method: immunoSEQ multiplex PCR. The data show about 88,000 clones, approximately 75% seen once. The specimen was peripheral blood, collected from a patient treated with radiotherapy plus ipilimumab. The receptors come from a human donor with non-small cell lung cancer that progressed on radiotherapy plus ipilimumab. The conserved cysteine and the conserved F or W are not part of the CDR3 here. Fields, in order: D gene, V gene, clone size, J gene, CDR3 protein. The D gene is left open where the match is weak. A clone size is listed for some rows: how often the clone was seen (once, few, many), or a class if it is expanded.

>NA|TRBV28|NA|TRBJ2-7
ASSSVQEYEQY
>TRBD1|TRBV29-1|NA|TRBJ2-7
SVLLGQGGYEQY
>NA|TRBV6-1|NA|TRBJ1-4
ASSDRGQANEKLF
>TRBD2|TRBV11-2|NA|TRBJ2-7
ASTLGGSGYEQY
>TRBD2|TRBV7-2|NA|TRBJ2-1
ASTSGRYNEQF
>NA|TRBV19|NA|TRBJ2-3
ASSIGAASTDTQY
>NA|TRBV7-8|NA|TRBJ1-2
ASSPRTDPRYGYT
>NA|TRBV18|NA|TRBJ1-2
ASSPPDGNLNYGYT
>TRBD1|TRBV5-5|NA|TRBJ1-2
ASSQDRGQYGYT
>NA|TRBV20-1|NA|TRBJ1-2
SAAGSYGYT
>TRBD2|TRBV19|NA|TRBJ2-1
ASSIDGPGLAGARYNEQF
>NA|TRBV7-9|NA|TRBJ1-6
ASSLDTGWNSPLH
>NA|TRBV19|NA|TRBJ1-2
ASSIWTGEDGYT
>NA|TRBV29-1|few|TRBJ2-2
SGKNTGELF
>NA|TRBV18|NA|TRBJ1-2
ASSPEETTGYT
>NA|TRBV6-1|NA|TRBJ2-3
ASSELDTQY
>TRBD1|TRBV18|many|TRBJ2-7
ASSPLGQGATYEQY
>NA|TRBV7-6|NA|TRBJ1-5
ASSLDGTLNQPQH
>NA|TRBV18|many|TRBJ1-4
ASSPVATNEKLF
>NA|TRBV28|NA|TRBJ1-5
ATSRAYNQPQH
>TRBD1|TRBV2|NA|TRBJ1-2
ASRDTRQGPGYGYT
>NA|TRBV9|few|TRBJ1-2
ASSVAPGALYGYT
>TRBD1|TRBV29-1|NA|TRBJ1-2
SVEDLQGASGYT
>NA|TRBV5-4|few|TRBJ1-6
ASSLAGGRGSPLH
>NA|TRBV9|once|TRBJ2-3
ASSVQSQGDTQY
>NA|TRBV27|NA|TRBJ1-1
ASNQIPSNTEAF
>TRBD1|TRBV18|NA|TRBJ1-4
ASSPRGPPNEKLF
>NA|TRBV19|NA|TRBJ2-7
ASSLTGSSYEQY
>NA|TRBV11-2|once|TRBJ1-4
AGSLFSATNEKLF
>NA|TRBV7-9|NA|TRBJ1-2
AARQALGYGYT
>NA|TRBV7-6|once|TRBJ2-1
ASSLAISSYNEQF
>NA|TRBV4-3|few|TRBJ2-7
ASSQDRGPNYEQY
>NA|TRBV4-3|NA|TRBJ2-5
ASSQDTSRETQY